Listed below are T cell receptor beta chains from one sample, sequenced in a study of regulatory T cells in long-lasting Graves disease. Each CDR3 protein gets one entry after TCRdb re-called the multiplex PCR reads with MiXCR. The sample includes a few hundred thousand distinct CDR3 sequences, roughly a quarter of them seen just once. The starting material was peripheral blood mononuclear cells (PBMCs), obtained when the disease was refractory, from a patient treated with antithyroid drugs. The receptor set was obtained from a female donor with Graves disease. Each CDR3 is given with its conserved first and last residue. The D gene is left open where the match is weak. Part of the rows lack a size; the others show once, few, many or a class for expanded clones.

J gene: TRBJ1-5
V gene: TRBV9
clone size: NA
D gene: NA
CDR3 length: 14
CDR3 protein: CASSVQDSNQPQHF
CDR3 DNA: TGTGCCAGCAGCGTACAGGATAGCAATCAGCCCCAGCATTTT

J gene: TRBJ2-3
V gene: TRBV20-1
clone size: few
D gene: NA
CDR3 length: 16
CDR3 protein: CSASPVYPGGTDTQYF
CDR3 DNA: TGCAGTGCTAGTCCGGTCTATCCGGGAGGCACAGATACGCAGTATTTT

J gene: TRBJ1-4
V gene: TRBV28
clone size: few
D gene: TRBD1
CDR3 length: 16
CDR3 protein: CASRQGDRGWGEKLFF
CDR3 DNA: TGTGCCAGCAGACAAGGGGACAGGGGATGGGGCGAAAAACTGTTTTTT

J gene: TRBJ2-1
V gene: TRBV15
clone size: NA
D gene: NA
CDR3 length: 15
CDR3 protein: CATSVGGRGSNEQFF
CDR3 DNA: TGTGCCACCAGTGTGGGGGGTAGGGGTAGCAATGAGCAGTTCTTC

J gene: TRBJ1-1
V gene: TRBV10-3
clone size: many
D gene: NA
CDR3 length: 13
CDR3 protein: CAISESRGSEAFF
CDR3 DNA: TGTGCCATCAGTGAGTCACGGGGCTCAGAAGCTTTCTTT

J gene: TRBJ1-2
V gene: TRBV25-1
clone size: many
D gene: NA
CDR3 length: 14
CDR3 protein: CASSDWRGSFGYTF
CDR3 DNA: TGTGCCAGCAGTGACTGGCGCGGTAGTTTCGGCTACACCTTC

J gene: TRBJ1-2
V gene: TRBV29-1
clone size: NA
D gene: NA
CDR3 length: 15
CDR3 protein: CSVEVVGGGVSGYTF
CDR3 DNA: TGCAGCGTTGAGGTGGTGGGGGGCGGAGTGAGTGGCTACACCTTC

J gene: TRBJ1-5
V gene: TRBV5-6
clone size: few
D gene: NA
CDR3 length: 16
CDR3 protein: CASSFRQVSPNQPQHF
CDR3 DNA: TGTGCCAGCAGCTTTCGTCAGGTGAGCCCCAATCAGCCCCAGCATTTT

J gene: TRBJ1-1
V gene: TRBV29-1
clone size: few
D gene: NA
CDR3 length: 13
CDR3 protein: CSIYTGFRTEAFF
CDR3 DNA: TGCAGCATTTATACAGGGTTTCGCACTGAAGCTTTCTTT

J gene: TRBJ2-5
V gene: TRBV18
clone size: many
D gene: NA
CDR3 length: 11
CDR3 protein: CASSPTGTQYF
CDR3 DNA: TGTGCCAGCTCACCGACCGGGACCCAGTACTTC

J gene: TRBJ2-7
V gene: TRBV7-9
clone size: NA
D gene: NA
CDR3 length: 13
CDR3 protein: CASSATGTYEQYF
CDR3 DNA: TGTGCCAGCAGCGCGACGGGCACCTACGAGCAGTACTTC

J gene: TRBJ1-2
V gene: TRBV6-2/TRBV6-3
clone size: NA
D gene: NA
CDR3 length: 12
CDR3 protein: CASTNAGGGYTF
CDR3 DNA: TGTGCCAGCACCAACGCCGGGGGCGGCTACACCTTC

J gene: TRBJ2-5
V gene: TRBV5-1
clone size: NA
D gene: TRBD2
CDR3 length: 14
CDR3 protein: CASSRLAGRETQYF
CDR3 DNA: TGCGCCAGCAGCCGACTAGCGGGACGGGAGACCCAGTACTTC